This T cell receptor (beta chain) stems from a study of blood T cells in healthy people across ages. The study's findings and limits: Roughly linear age-related decline in beta diversity appeared, significant by age 40. More naive CD4+ cells and higher diversity were found in long-lived than in aged donors.

Looked up from germline, CDR1 is DFQATT and CDR2 is SNEGSKA (reference sequence). This CDR3 is built from 11 residues. V was pared by 7 bases and J by 4 bases, with 10 bases between. Combining a sample-barcoded 5' primer with a J-beta primer mix, a second PCR ran for roughly 6 to 12 cycles. With 12 random nucleotides, a template-switch adaptor tagged each individual cDNA molecule. TCRdb re-called the 5' RACE reads with MiXCR, one entry per CDR3 protein. Here the sample spans 1.5 million or so distinct CDR3 sequences, roughly 40% being singletons. Each donor gave roughly 10 milliliters of peripheral blood. A few counts support this clonotype. Antigen unknown.

The chain joins TRBV20-1 to TRBJ2-5; either TRBD1 or TRBD2 may fit D (5 bases each). The sequence derives from a young woman in good health. Sequenced sample: blood. CDR3 sequence (DNA): TGCAGTGGGGACCCACGAGAGACCCAGTACTTC. This encodes CSGDPRETQYF.